The 16 T cell receptor beta chains below come from one sample, sequenced in a study of a mutant IDH1 vaccine in newly diagnosed glioma (dated by TCRdb to the early 2020s). In the paper's terms, the time point label means: week 47, end of study. Each vaccine dose was 300 ug of a 20-mer mutant IDH1 peptide in Montanide, given subcutaneously with topical imiquimod. Antigens of these TCRs are unknown. Library method: the immunoSEQ multiplex PCR assay. Held by TCRdb, this immuneACCESS table contains in-frame sequences only and omits some clones. Under half of the omission traces to an unresolved V gene where checked; the cause of the rest is unknown. This sample is represented by around 84,000 clones; 81% of them were singletons. Approximately 5% of the sample is held by the ten biggest clonotypes. This sample comprised PBMCs, obtained from a glioma patient whose treatment included an IDH1 peptide vaccine. All receptors come from a man in his forties with glioma.

CDR3 amino acids: CASSQTQPGLDRNTIYF. As DNA, the CDR3 is TGCGCCAGCAGCCAAACTCAACCGGGCCTAGACAGAAACACCATATATTTT. The rearrangement uses TRBV4-1 and TRBJ1-3; D call uncertain. The CDR3 has 17 residues. The V end lost 2 bases, the J end lost 5 bases, and 19 bases lay between the germline ends. Germline V gene lookup returns CDR1 MGHRA and CDR2 YSYEKL.

The rearrangement links TRBV10-3 to TRBJ2-3; TRBD1 might be the D (7 bases). Trimming took off 0 bases at V and 2 bases at J, with 15 bases between the two ends. Germline V CDR1 and CDR2: ENHRY, SYGVKD. The CDR3 has 17 amino acids. The CDR3 DNA reads TGTGCCATCAGTGAGTCTACCGACAGGGAGGACACAGATACGCAGTATTTT. Its translation: CAISESTDREDTDTQYF.

This chain joins TRBV29-1 and TRBJ2-1, with TRBD2 as a possible D gene (6 bases). Germline-derived CDR1 and CDR2 are SQVTM and ANQGSEA. Trimming shortened V by 1 base and J by 6 bases, and 19 bases separated the two germline ends. The CDR3 has 16 amino acids. The CDR3 loop reads CSVEGVGVEGLNEQFF. The CDR3 coding sequence is TGCAGCGTTGAAGGGGTTGGGGTGGAGGGCCTCAATGAGCAGTTCTTC.

V usage is TRBV4-1 and J usage is TRBJ2-5, with 12 bases matching TRBD1. TRBJ2-7 matches the DNA end more closely, so the J call is doubtful. Germline lookup yields CDR1 MGHRA and CDR2 YSYEKL. There are 17 residues in the CDR3. In nucleotides, the CDR3 is TGCGCCAGCAGCCAAGAACGGGACAGGGGGCTTTCCTACGAGCAGTACTTC. It encodes CASSQERDRGLSYEQYF.

In this sample, this clone turned up once. The chain has TRBV6-5 and TRBJ2-2, with 7 bases identical to TRBD2. CDR1 and CDR2 from the germline V gene are MNHEY and SVGAGI. The CDR3 runs to 14 residues. J was trimmed by 4 bases and V by 7 bases; bases with no gene match: 6. CDR3 loop: CASNGGSSTGELFF. The CDR3 nucleotides read TGTGCCAGCAATGGCGGGAGTAGCACCGGGGAGCTGTTTTTT.

The rearrangement joins TRBV6-5 to TRBJ2-4, with D possibly TRBD2 on 6 matching bases. CDR1 MNHEY and CDR2 SVGAGI come from the germline V gene. The CDR3 sequence is 11 residues long. Trimming left V 10 bases short and J 9 bases short, with 13 bases between. The CDR3 nucleotides read TGTGCCACCAACGCGGGGAGCATTCAGTACTTC. It specifies CATNAGSIQYF.

The chain recombines TRBV11-2 with TRBJ2-7; no definite D call. The CDR3 runs 13 residues. Between the trimmed V and J ends, which lost 4 bases and 0 bases, there was a span of 7 bases. Germline V gives CDR1 SGHAT, CDR2 FQNNGV. CDR3 coding DNA: TGTGCCAGCAGCTCTCGGACCTCCTACGAGCAGTACTTC. Amino acids: CASSSRTSYEQYF.

The chain uses TRBV27 and TRBJ2-1; D could derive from TRBD1 or TRBD2 (5 bases each). CDR1 and CDR2 (germline): MNHEY, SMNVEV (reference sequence). V was trimmed by 5 bases and J by 3 bases, leaving 14 bases between them. The CDR3 spans 15 residues. For the CDR3, the DNA is TGTGCCAGCAGTCCACGGGGCGGGCTCTACAATGAGCAGTTCTTC. Protein product: CASSPRGGLYNEQFF.

The chain combines TRBV4-2 with TRBJ2-4; tentatively, D is TRBD1 (6 bases). V gave up 4 bases and J gave up 0 bases, with 19 bases separating them. Germline-derived CDR1 and CDR2 are LGHNA and YNFKEQ. The CDR3 extends over 18 amino acids. CDR3 DNA: TGTGCCAGCAGCCGCGAAGGACAGACACCCTTAGCCAAAAACATTCAGTACTTC. Encoded protein: CASSREGQTPLAKNIQYF.

This CDR3 is CAGRRIAQETQYF. The CDR3 coding sequence is TGTGCCGGCCGGCGGATAGCACAAGAGACCCAGTACTTC. The V call is TRBV30, the J call TRBJ2-5; unclear D gene. V was pared by 8 bases and J by 2 bases, with 15 bases between. Germline CDR1 and CDR2: GTSNPN and SVGIG (reference sequence). The CDR3 is made up of 13 amino acids.

V is TRBV7-2 and J is TRBJ1-2; D is ambiguous. CDR1 and CDR2 (germline): SGHTA, FQGNSA. CDR3 length: 13 amino acids. V was clipped by 5 bases and J by 5 bases, with 12 bases between them. The CDR3 DNA reads as TGTGCCAGCAGCGTGGACGGAGCATATGGCTACACCTTC. It specifies CASSVDGAYGYTF.

The J gene is TRBJ2-1, the V gene TRBV4-2; 8 positions match TRBD2. CDR3 length: 16 amino acids. J gave up 4 bases and V 1 base, and 6 bases lay outside the gene matches. Per the germline V gene, CDR1 is LGHNA and CDR2 is YNFKEQ. The CDR3 region is CASSQGAGGGYNEQFF. The CDR3 DNA follows: TGTGCCAGCAGCCAAGGGGCCGGGGGGGGATACAATGAGCAGTTCTTC.

V and J are TRBV28 and TRBJ2-7, with no clear D. Germline V gene sequence: CDR1 MDHEN, CDR2 SYDVKM. The germline V and J ends were trimmed by 5 bases and 2 bases, with 4 bases remaining between them. The CDR3 covers 11 residues. The CDR3 is CASSDPYEQYF. CDR3 sequence (DNA): TGTGCCAGCAGTGACCCCTACGAGCAGTACTTC.

The rearrangement joins TRBV27 to TRBJ2-7, with 10 nucleotides matching TRBD1. Germline loops: CDR1 MNHEY, CDR2 SMNVEV (reference sequence). V shed 4 bases, J shed 7 bases, and the junction held 10 bases outside the gene matches. The length of the CDR3 is 15 residues. CDR3 residues: CASSYGTGDAREQYF. The CDR3 region has the DNA TGTGCCAGCAGTTACGGGACAGGGGATGCGCGGGAGCAGTACTTC.

The CDR3 DNA reads TGTGCCAGTAGTATTGCCCAAAGGGGCTACACCTTC. Amino acids: CASSIAQRGYTF. The chain combines TRBV19 with TRBJ1-2; D is uncertain. Trimming stripped 3 bases from V and 8 bases from J, with 10 bases between. The CDR3 runs to 12 residues. CDR1 is LNHDA and CDR2 is SQIVND in the germline V gene (reference sequence).

Here the CDR3 DNA reads TGTGCCAGCAGCCAAGAACTAGCGGGAGTGGGTGAGCAGTTCTTC. Translated: CASSQELAGVGEQFF. J is TRBJ2-1 and V is TRBV14; TRBD2 matches at 11 bases. V trimming: 0 bases; J trimming: 9 bases; junction bases outside the gene matches: 4. This CDR3 has 15 amino acids. CDR1 is SGHDN and CDR2 is FVKESK in the germline V gene.